Below are 32 T cell receptor beta chains sequenced from a single sample in a study of blood T cell repertoires in COVID-19. Sequencing used immunoSEQ multiplex PCR; TCRdb keeps in-frame clones, though not all of them. Here the sample spans 52,000 or so clones, roughly 90% being singletons. What was sequenced was peripheral blood. The receptors here all came from a man in his 60s with active COVID-19.

The CDR3 sequence is CASSIDQGNYGYTF. For the CDR3, the DNA is TGTGCCAGTAGTATAGATCAGGGGAACTATGGCTACACCTTC. This chain joins TRBV19 and TRBJ1-2; maybe TRBD1 (6 bases). Germline V lookup: CDR1 LNHDA, CDR2 SQIVND (reference sequence). This CDR3 is 14 amino acids long. The V end was cut by 0 bases, the J end by 2 bases, with 7 bases between.

V gene TRBV5-1 combines with J gene TRBJ2-1; 12 nucleotides align to TRBD2. After removal of 0 bases from V and 4 bases from J, the junction contained 2 bases not matched to a gene. The V gene's germline CDR1 is SGHRS and CDR2 YFSETQ. This CDR3 region has 16 residues. The CDR3 spells CASSLDLAGGYNEQFF. The CDR3 nucleotides read TGCGCCAGCAGCTTGGACCTAGCGGGAGGGTACAATGAGCAGTTCTTC.

The chain has TRBV6-6 and TRBJ1-6; D is unresolved. Deletions cut 6 bases from V and 9 bases from J, with 15 bases between. The CDR3 contains 14 residues. Germline values: CDR1 MNHNY, CDR2 SVGAGI (reference sequence). CDR3 protein: CASSVAREGSPLHF. The CDR3 nucleotides read TGTGCCAGCAGCGTCGCCCGGGAGGGTTCACCCCTCCACTTT.

This chain connects TRBV15 to TRBJ1-5; the D gene is possibly TRBD1 (5 bases). Trimming took 4 bases from V and 7 from J, leaving 14 bases between them. The germline V gene has CDR1 LNHNV and CDR2 YYDKDF (reference sequence). The CDR3 loop spans 14 amino acids. CDR3 coding DNA: TGTGCCACCAGCACCCTCTCAGGGTACCAGCCCCAGCATTTT. Amino acids: CATSTLSGYQPQHF. Filled out from reference TRBV15 and TRBJ1-5, the complete variable domain reads DAMVIQNPRYQVTQFGKPVTLSCSQTLNHNVMYWYQQKSSQAPKLLFHYYDKDFNNEADTPDNFQSRRPNTSFCFLDIRSPGLGDTAMYLCATSTLSGYQPQHFGDGTRLSIL.

V gene TRBV6-5 combines with J gene TRBJ1-2; a possible D gene is TRBD1 (5 bases). V lost 6 bases to trimming and J lost 1 base, with 15 bases between them. The CDR3 contains 15 residues. Per germline, CDR1 MNHEY and CDR2 SVGAGI. The CDR3 spells CASSFTRDFNYGYTF. DNA for the CDR3: TGTGCCAGCAGCTTTACCAGGGACTTTAACTATGGCTACACCTTC.

The chain recombines TRBV11-2 with TRBJ1-2; D possibly corresponds to TRBD1 (6 bases). The germline CDR1 and CDR2 sequences are SGHAT and FQNNGV. V was clipped by 7 bases and J by 4 bases, with 22 bases between them. The CDR3 is 16 amino acids. The CDR3 protein is CASTSLQGGGIYGYTF. The CDR3 DNA is TGTGCCAGCACCTCCCTCCAGGGTGGGGGCATCTATGGCTACACCTTC.

The chain joins TRBV6-6 to TRBJ1-2, with D possibly matching TRBD1 (6 bases). CDR1 and CDR2 from the germline V gene are MNHNY and SVGAGI (reference sequence). This CDR3 is 12 amino acids long. The V gene lost 7 bases and the J gene lost 5 bases, with 11 bases spanning the gap. The chain's CDR3 is CASIEGEYGYTF. The CDR3, as DNA: TGTGCCAGCATTGAGGGGGAGTATGGCTACACCTTC.

The chain is built from TRBV7-7 and TRBJ2-1; 12 bases are shared with TRBD2. V lost 4 bases, J lost 4 bases, and 2 bases stayed unmatched. The CDR3 is made up of 15 amino acids. In germline, CDR1 is SSHAT, CDR2 FNYEAQ (reference sequence). The CDR3 coding sequence is TGTGCCAGCAGCTCGGGACTAGCGGGTTACAATGAGCAGTTCTTC. Translation gives CASSSGLAGYNEQFF.

On this clone itself: The germline gene is not matched at one end of the junction; a read error may be the cause. The chain has TRBV6-6 and TRBJ2-7; 9 bases are a match to TRBD1. CDR1 and CDR2 from the germline V gene are MNHNY and SVGAGI (reference sequence). The CDR3 is 14 amino acids. The CDR3 spells CASSYTGGSDEQYF. CDR3 in DNA: TGTGCCAGCAGTTACACAGGGGGCTCCGACGAGCAGTACTTC.

This chain connects TRBV29-1 to TRBJ2-7; 14 bases map to TRBD2. Germline-derived CDR1 and CDR2 are SQVTM and ANQGSEA. The CDR3 runs 13 residues. With 5 bases clipped from V and 6 bases from J, the junction kept 3 bases outside the gene matches. CDR3 amino acids: CSVQGLAGVEQYF. In DNA form, the CDR3 reads TGCAGCGTTCAGGGACTAGCGGGAGTCGAGCAGTACTTC.

The chain employs TRBV7-2 and TRBJ2-7; D gene unclear. V lost 0 bases, J lost 3 bases, and 9 bases lay in between. Germline CDR1 reads SGHTA; CDR2 reads FQGNSA. This CDR3 has 14 amino acids. The CDR3 loop reads CASSLAENYYEQYF. The CDR3, as DNA: TGTGCCAGCAGCTTAGCGGAGAACTACTACGAGCAGTACTTC.

The genes are TRBV19 and TRBJ1-4; TRBD1 aligns across 7 bases. With V trimmed by 4 bases and J by 8 bases, 10 bases remained unmatched. Germline V CDR1 and CDR2: LNHDA, SQIVND (reference sequence). This CDR3 contains 15 residues. CDR3 amino acids: CASSNGRGFYEKLFF. CDR3 DNA sequence: TGTGCCAGTAGTAACGGCAGGGGGTTTTACGAAAAACTGTTTTTT.

The chain has TRBV21-1 and TRBJ2-7; TRBD1 is the table's D call and was not checked against the DNA. TRBV21-1 is designated a pseudogene. The CDR3 covers 15 residues. CDR3 DNA sequence: TGTGCCAGCAGCAAAGCAGGGACAGGGGCCGTCGAGCAGTACTTC. This gives the protein CASSKAGTGAVEQYF.

The chain couples TRBV6-5 to TRBJ2-7; D uncertain. The CDR3 totals 12 residues. CDR1 is MNHEY, CDR2 SVGAGI, per germline. Trimming removed 0 bases from V and 6 bases from J, with 6 bases in between. DNA for the CDR3: TGTGCCAGCAGTTACTCTGGCGGCGAGCAGTACTTC. The encoded protein is CASSYSGGEQYF.

J is TRBJ2-4 and V is TRBV5-1; D possibly corresponds to TRBD1 (5 bases). CDR3 length: 16 amino acids. Germline CDR1 is SGHRS and CDR2 is YFSETQ. V was cut by 3 bases and J by 1 base, with 14 bases left in between. The CDR3 bases are TGCGCCAGCAGCTCCACAGGCCTAATTGCCAAAAACATTCAGTACTTC. Protein: CASSSTGLIAKNIQYF. Looking up the rest from reference TRBV5-1 and TRBJ2-4 gives the full variable domain: KAGVTQTPRYLIKTRGQQVTLSCSPISGHRSVSWYQQTPGQGLQFLFEYFSETQRNKGNFPGRFSGRQFSNSRSEMNVSTLELGDSALYLCASSSTGLIAKNIQYFGAGTRLSVL.

CDR3 coding DNA: TGTGCCTGGAGCAGATACTCTTCAGGCTATGGCTACACCTTC. Residues: CAWSRYSSGYGYTF. This sequence joins TRBV30 and TRBJ1-2; D is unresolved. The germline V gene encodes CDR1 GTSNPN and CDR2 SVGIG (reference sequence). V shed 3 bases and J shed 4 bases, with 15 bases lying between them. The CDR3 length is 14 residues.

The chain combines TRBV7-3 with TRBJ2-1, with 8 bases identical to TRBD1. J gave up 3 bases and V 5 bases, and 9 bases lay outside the gene matches. Germline CDR1 is SGHTA and CDR2 is FQGTGA. The CDR3 runs 16 residues. CDR3 loop: CASSTTTGVGYNEQFF. The CDR3, as DNA: TGTGCCAGCAGCACTACGACAGGGGTTGGCTACAATGAGCAGTTCTTC. Combining the CDR3 with reference TRBV7-3 and TRBJ2-1 gives the whole variable domain GAGVSQTPSNKVTEKGKYVELRCDPISGHTALYWYRQSLGQGPEFLIYFQGTGAADDSGLPNDRFFAVRPEGSVSTLKIQRTERGDSAVYLCASSTTTGVGYNEQFFGPGTRLTVL.

CDR3 bases: TGCGCCAGCAGCCAAGATCAATTTGAGACAAGCGGGACCGGGGAGCTGTTTTTT. It yields the protein CASSQDQFETSGTGELFF. The chain has TRBV4-1 and TRBJ2-2, with a weak D call TRBD2 (6 bases). The CDR3 spans 18 residues. Trimming took 0 bases from V and 5 from J, leaving 19 bases between them. Germline V gene sequence: CDR1 MGHRA, CDR2 YSYEKL.

The gene calls are TRBV11-2 and TRBJ1-2; possibly TRBD1 for D (6 bases). The CDR3 is 14 residues long. CDR1 is SGHAT and CDR2 is FQNNGV in the germline V gene. V lost 5 bases and J lost 4, with 14 bases in between. CDR3 DNA: TGTGCCAGCAGCCAACAGGGATTCGGCTATGGCTACACCTTC. Translating gives CASSQQGFGYGYTF.

The CDR3 nucleotides read TGTGCCAGCAGCCTACCGGGACAGCGATCGAACACTGAAGCTTTCTTT. Its translation: CASSLPGQRSNTEAFF. V and J are TRBV7-2 and TRBJ1-1; 7 bases are shared with TRBD1. The germline V gene has CDR1 SGHTA and CDR2 FQGNSA. CDR3 length: 16 amino acids. V was pared by 5 bases and J by 1 base, with 10 bases of the junction left unmatched.

The chain couples TRBV6-5 to TRBJ1-3; D may be TRBD1 (6 bases). The CDR3 has 13 residues. Germline CDR1 reads MNHEY; CDR2 reads SVGAGI. Trimming removed 8 bases from V and 0 bases from J, with 8 bases in between. For the CDR3, the DNA is TGTGCCAGCGGACAGCTCTCTGGAAACACCATATATTTT. Amino acid sequence: CASGQLSGNTIYF.

The rearrangement links TRBV27 to TRBJ2-4; 7 bases match TRBD2. This CDR3 spans 14 amino acids. The germline V gene encodes CDR1 MNHEY and CDR2 SMNVEV (reference sequence). The ends lost 3 bases at V and 6 bases at J; junction bases unmatched: 5. The CDR3 is CASSFRGGGNIQYF. Written as DNA, the CDR3 is TGTGCCAGCAGTTTCCGAGGCGGGGGAAACATTCAGTACTTC.

The CDR3 coding sequence is TGTGCCAGCAGAGACAGGGCGTACGAGCAGTACTTC. It encodes CASRDRAYEQYF. The chain is built from TRBV21-1 and TRBJ2-7; the D call of TRBD1 is as the table states it, not checked on the DNA. TRBV21-1 is listed as a pseudogene. The CDR3 spans 12 residues.

The chain couples TRBV5-4 to TRBJ2-7; 13 bases are a match to TRBD2. The germline gives CDR1 SGHNT, CDR2 YYREEE (reference sequence). With 3 bases clipped from V and 3 bases from J, the junction kept 3 bases outside the gene matches. The CDR3 runs to 15 residues. The CDR3 DNA reads as TGTGCCAGCAGCTGGACTAGCGGGAGTGGCTACGAGCAGTACTTC. Residues: CASSWTSGSGYEQYF.

The chain recombines TRBV11-3 with TRBJ1-1; no clear D. Germline assignment: CDR1 SGHNT and CDR2 YENEEA. The V end was cut by 1 base, the J end by 0 bases, with 9 bases between. The CDR3 runs 15 residues. The CDR3 spells CASSLGPQMNTEAFF. CDR3 sequence (DNA): TGTGCCAGCAGCTTAGGGCCGCAGATGAACACTGAAGCTTTCTTT.

This chain joins TRBV27 and TRBJ2-3; tentative D call: TRBD2 (6 bases). CDR3 length: 17 amino acids. Trimming took off 5 bases at V and 0 bases at J, with 18 bases between the two ends. Germline CDR1 MNHEY, CDR2 SMNVEV (reference sequence). The CDR3, as DNA: TGTGCCAGCAGTCCTTTCGCCCTAGCGTCTAGCACAGATACGCAGTATTTT. Translating it yields CASSPFALASSTDTQYF.

This CDR3 is CASSRVSLSLNTIYF. For the CDR3, the DNA is TGTGCCAGCAGTCGGGTCTCTCTTTCCCTAAACACCATATATTTT. The V call is TRBV6-5, the J call TRBJ1-3, with D hard to call. CDR1 is MNHEY and CDR2 is SVGAGI in the germline V gene. This CDR3 has 15 amino acids. V was shortened by 5 bases and J by 6 bases, with 17 bases between the two germline ends.

The genes are TRBV10-3 and TRBJ1-2, with D perhaps TRBD1 (5 bases). This CDR3 comprises 12 residues. The germline V and J ends were trimmed by 4 bases and 5 bases, with 8 bases remaining between them. Germline values: CDR1 ENHRY, CDR2 SYGVKD. The CDR3 region has the DNA TGTGCCATCAGTGGACAGAAGTATGGCTACACCTTC. It specifies CAISGQKYGYTF.

The chain uses TRBV7-3 and TRBJ2-3; D is perhaps TRBD2 (6 bases). The germline V gene encodes CDR1 SGHTA and CDR2 FQGTGA. This CDR3 comprises 15 residues. V lost 5 bases and J lost 5, with 17 bases in between. CDR3 coding DNA: TGTGCCAGCAGCCGGGACTCGGATCGTCGAGATACGCAGTATTTT. Translating it yields CASSRDSDRRDTQYF. The variable domain in full, with the rest retrieved from reference TRBV7-3 and TRBJ2-3, is GAGVSQTPSNKVTEKGKYVELRCDPISGHTALYWYRQSLGQGPEFLIYFQGTGAADDSGLPNDRFFAVRPEGSVSTLKIQRTERGDSAVYLCASSRDSDRRDTQYFGPGTRLTVL.

The V gene is TRBV9, the J gene TRBJ2-3; 10 positions match TRBD2. Germline V gives CDR1 SGDLS, CDR2 YYNGEE. The CDR3 spans 17 residues. V gave up 1 base and J gave up 3 bases; unmatched junction bases: 8. CDR3 region: CASSVLAGGSLTDTQYF. CDR3 nucleotides: TGTGCCAGCAGCGTATTAGCGGGAGGATCGTTAACAGATACGCAGTATTTT.

The chain is built from TRBV18 and TRBJ2-7; D possibly corresponds to TRBD2 (6 bases). Germline-derived CDR1 and CDR2 are KGHSH and LQKENI. This CDR3 has 13 residues. Trimming took off 3 bases at V and 4 bases at J, with 10 bases between the two ends. CDR3: CASSPGGGYEQYF. Here the CDR3 DNA reads TGTGCCAGCTCACCCGGTGGAGGGTACGAGCAGTACTTC.

V and J are TRBV6-5 and TRBJ2-3; 9 bases match TRBD2. The CDR3 has 14 amino acids. The V segment lost 6 bases and the J segment 7 bases; nucleotides outside the gene matches: 8. Germline assignment: CDR1 MNHEY and CDR2 SVGAGI. CDR3 bases: TGTGCCAGCAGCCGGAGGACTAGCGTATATACGCAGTATTTT. Amino acids: CASSRRTSVYTQYF.